This T cell receptor (beta chain) was captured by sequencing in a study of sequential checkpoint blockade in melanoma. Study as a whole: Arm A got nivolumab then ipilimumab; arm B the reverse, 1:1.

Regarding treatment: randomized to nivolumab then ipilimumab (arm A) or the reverse (arm B). TCRdb's copy holds only in-frame clones and misses some; the assay was immunoSEQ multiplex PCR. The data show more than 15,000 clones, roughly 71% seen once. The origin of this receptor is a human donor with melanoma. The sequenced sample was CD8+ T cells sorted from blood (inferred from file names), obtained from a patient given nivolumab and ipilimumab in sequence.

The CDR3: CASSPGTASYEQYF. In DNA, the CDR3 is TGCGCCAGCAGCCCCGGGACAGCCTCCTACGAGCAGTACTTC. The V call is TRBV5-1, the J call TRBJ2-7, with 7 bases lining up with TRBD1. Germline-derived CDR1 and CDR2 are SGHRS and YFSETQ. CDR3 length: 14 residues. With V trimmed by 4 bases and J by 0 bases, 4 bases remained unmatched.